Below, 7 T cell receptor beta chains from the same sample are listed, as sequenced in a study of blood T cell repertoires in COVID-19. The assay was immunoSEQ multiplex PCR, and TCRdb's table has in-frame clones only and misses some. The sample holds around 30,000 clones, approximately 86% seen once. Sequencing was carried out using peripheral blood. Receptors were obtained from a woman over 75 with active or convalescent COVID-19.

CDR3 bases: TGTGCCAGCAGGAACCCCCGGGACAAAAACTCCTACAATGAGCAGTTCTTC. Its protein is CASRNPRDKNSYNEQFF. The chain recombines TRBV27 with TRBJ2-1; a weak D match, TRBD1 (6 bases). Trimming left V 6 bases short and J 0 bases short, with 18 bases between. Per the germline V gene, CDR1 is MNHEY and CDR2 is SMNVEV (reference sequence). The CDR3 length is 17 residues.

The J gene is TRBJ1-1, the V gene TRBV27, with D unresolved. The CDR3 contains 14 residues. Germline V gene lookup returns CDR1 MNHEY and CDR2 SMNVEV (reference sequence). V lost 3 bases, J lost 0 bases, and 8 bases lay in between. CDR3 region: CASSLRALNTEAFF. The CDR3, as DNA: TGTGCCAGCAGTTTGAGGGCGTTGAACACTGAAGCTTTCTTT.

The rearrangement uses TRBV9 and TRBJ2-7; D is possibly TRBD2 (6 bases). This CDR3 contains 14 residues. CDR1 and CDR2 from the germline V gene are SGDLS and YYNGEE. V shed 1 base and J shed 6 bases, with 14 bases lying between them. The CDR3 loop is CASSVSSGLSEQYF. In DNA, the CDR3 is TGTGCCAGCAGCGTAAGTAGCGGACTCTCCGAGCAGTACTTC.

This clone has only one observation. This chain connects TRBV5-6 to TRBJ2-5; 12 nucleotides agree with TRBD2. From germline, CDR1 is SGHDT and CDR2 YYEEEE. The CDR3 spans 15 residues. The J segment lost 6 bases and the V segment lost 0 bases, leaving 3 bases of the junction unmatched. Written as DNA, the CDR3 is TGTGCCAGCAGCTTGGGGACTAGCGGGGCCAAGACCCAGTACTTC. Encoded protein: CASSLGTSGAKTQYF.

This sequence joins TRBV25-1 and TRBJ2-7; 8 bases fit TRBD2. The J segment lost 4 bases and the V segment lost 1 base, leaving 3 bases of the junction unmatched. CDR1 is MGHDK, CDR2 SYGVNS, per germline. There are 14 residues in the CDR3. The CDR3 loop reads CASSEFGGGYEQYF. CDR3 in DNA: TGTGCCAGCAGTGAATTCGGCGGGGGGTACGAGCAGTACTTC.

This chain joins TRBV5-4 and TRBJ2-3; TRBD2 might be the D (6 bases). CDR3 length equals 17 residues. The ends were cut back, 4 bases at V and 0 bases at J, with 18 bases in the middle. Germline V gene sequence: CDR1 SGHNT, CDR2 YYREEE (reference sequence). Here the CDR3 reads CASSPGVAVPSTDTQYF. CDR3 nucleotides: TGTGCCAGCAGCCCCGGGGTAGCGGTCCCTAGCACAGATACGCAGTATTTT.

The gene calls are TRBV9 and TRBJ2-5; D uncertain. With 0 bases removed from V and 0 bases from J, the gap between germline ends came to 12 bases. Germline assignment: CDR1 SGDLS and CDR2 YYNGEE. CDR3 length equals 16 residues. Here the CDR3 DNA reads TGTGCCAGCAGCGTAGGGGCCCTCCCCTACCAAGAGACCCAGTACTTC. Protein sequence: CASSVGALPYQETQYF.